This T cell receptor beta chain was found in a study of cytomegalovirus exposure and HLA in healthy donors. Study observations and caveats: Apparent HLA restriction characterized most CMV-associated TCR beta chains in a later analysis. Analysis was carried out at a later point, and it linked a missense DCLRE1C variant to TCR beta V- and J-gene trimming. Fewer N-insertions than the roughly 670-donor mean were reportedly shown by an Asian-associated ancestry cluster in a later analysis.

This clone was seen a single time. As yet, its antigen is unknown. Other DNA sequences from this sample encode an identical CDR3 as well. The PCR used 60 Vbeta and 13 Jbeta primers. As originally analysed: In a later analysis, about 12 million of 60 million to 80 million unique beta chains occurred in at least two donors. This table comes from immunoSEQ multiplex PCR, and its TCRdb copy is limited to in-frame clones, with some not included. That table furnishes V, J and clone size, whereas the DNA furnished D and trimming. In the table there are roughly 150,000 clones, about 80% of which are singletons. With V trimmed by 4 bases and J by 1 base, 9 bases remained unmatched. The CDR3 has 19 amino acids. The germline V gene has CDR1 PRHDT and CDR2 FYEKMQ (reference sequence).

V gene TRBV13 combines with J gene TRBJ2-5, with TRBD2 matching 16 bases. The clonotype was recovered from a girl between 10 and 17 years old in good health and CMV-seropositive. Sequencing was done on a sample of PBMCs. The CDR3 loop reads CASSSLQGTSGGAQETQYF. The CDR3 coding sequence is TGTGCCAGCAGCTCTCTACAGGGGACTAGCGGGGGGGCCCAAGAGACCCAGTACTTC.